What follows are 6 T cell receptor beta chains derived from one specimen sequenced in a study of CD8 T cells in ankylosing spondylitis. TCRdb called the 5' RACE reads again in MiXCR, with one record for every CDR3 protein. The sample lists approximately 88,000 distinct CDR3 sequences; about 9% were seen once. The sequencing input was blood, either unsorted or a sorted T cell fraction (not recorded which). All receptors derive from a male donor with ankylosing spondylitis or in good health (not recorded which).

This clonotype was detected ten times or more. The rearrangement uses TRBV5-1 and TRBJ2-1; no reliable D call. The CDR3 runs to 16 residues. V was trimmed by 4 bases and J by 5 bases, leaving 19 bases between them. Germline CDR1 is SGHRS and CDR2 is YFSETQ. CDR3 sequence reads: CASSPRGPSPDNEQFF. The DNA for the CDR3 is TGCGCCAGCAGCCCGCGAGGTCCCAGCCCTGACAATGAGCAGTTCTTC. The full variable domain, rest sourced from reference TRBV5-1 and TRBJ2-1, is KAGVTQTPRYLIKTRGQQVTLSCSPISGHRSVSWYQQTPGQGLQFLFEYFSETQRNKGNFPGRFSGRQFSNSRSEMNVSTLELGDSALYLCASSPRGPSPDNEQFFGPGTRLTVL.

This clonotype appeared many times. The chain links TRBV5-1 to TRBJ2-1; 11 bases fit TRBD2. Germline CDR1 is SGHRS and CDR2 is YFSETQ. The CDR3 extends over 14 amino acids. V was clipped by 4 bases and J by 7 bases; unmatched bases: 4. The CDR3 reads CASSGGTSGNEQFF. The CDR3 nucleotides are TGCGCCAGCAGCGGGGGGACTAGCGGAAATGAGCAGTTCTTC.

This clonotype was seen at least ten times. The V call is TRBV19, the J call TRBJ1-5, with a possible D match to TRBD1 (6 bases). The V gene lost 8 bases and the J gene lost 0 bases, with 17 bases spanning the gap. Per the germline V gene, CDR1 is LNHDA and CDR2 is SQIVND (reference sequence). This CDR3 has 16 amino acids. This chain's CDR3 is CASGPFGTNSNQPQHF. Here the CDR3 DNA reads TGTGCCAGTGGGCCCTTCGGGACAAATAGCAATCAGCCCCAGCATTTT.

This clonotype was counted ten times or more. The CDR3 nucleotides read TGTGCCAGCAGCTTAAAACCCAGGGTGAACACCGGGGAGCTGTTTTTT. This encodes CASSLKPRVNTGELFF. This chain joins TRBV7-2 and TRBJ2-2; perhaps TRBD1 as D (5 bases). V shed 2 bases and J shed 1 base, with 11 bases lying between them. The CDR3 runs 16 residues. CDR1 SGHTA and CDR2 FQGNSA come from the germline V gene.

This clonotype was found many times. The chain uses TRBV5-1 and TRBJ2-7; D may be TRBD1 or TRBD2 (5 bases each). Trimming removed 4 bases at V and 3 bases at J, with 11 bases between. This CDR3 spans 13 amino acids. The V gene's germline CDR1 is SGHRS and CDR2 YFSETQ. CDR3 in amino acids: CASSLGAHYEQYF. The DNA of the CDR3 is TGCGCCAGCAGCCTCGGGGCACACTACGAGCAGTACTTC.

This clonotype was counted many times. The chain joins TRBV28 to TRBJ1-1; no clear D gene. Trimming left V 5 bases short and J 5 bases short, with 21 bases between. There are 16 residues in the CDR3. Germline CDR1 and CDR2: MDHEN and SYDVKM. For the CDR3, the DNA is TGTGCCAGCAGTCGGCAGTCGACGGGAGGAGGGACTGAAGCTTTCTTT. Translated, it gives CASSRQSTGGGTEAFF.